These 10 T cell receptor beta chains were all obtained from the same sample, sequenced in a study of blood T cell repertoires in COVID-19. Sequenced by immunoSEQ multiplex PCR; TCRdb stores in-frame clones only, minus some. Of tens of thousands of clones in the sample, roughly nine tenths are singletons; the top ten hold 22%. The sequenced material came from peripheral blood. The receptors derive from a woman aged 80 or over with COVID-19, enrolled during active disease.

V gene TRBV2 combines with J gene TRBJ2-1, with no clear D. From germline, CDR1 is SNHLY and CDR2 FYNNEI. CDR3 size: 16 residues. Deletions cut 5 bases from V and 1 base from J, with 15 bases between. CDR3 coding DNA: TGTGCCAGCAGTCGGCAGACACCCAGATCCTACAATGAGCAGTTCTTC. It translates to CASSRQTPRSYNEQFF. Full variable domain (rest looked up from reference TRBV2 and TRBJ2-1): EPEVTQTPSHQVTQMGQEVILRCVPISNHLYFYWYRQILGQKVEFLVSFYNNEISEKSEIFDDQFSVERPDGSNFTLKIRSTKLEDSAMYFCASSRQTPRSYNEQFFGPGTRLTVL.

The chain couples TRBV3-1 (or the pseudogene TRBV3-2) to TRBJ2-1, with 10 bases identical to TRBD1. Germline V CDR1 and CDR2: LGHDT, YNNKEL (reference sequence). The CDR3 length is 16 residues. Trimming at V came to 4 bases and at J to 8 bases, leaving 11 bases not matched to a gene. The CDR3 loop reads CASSLGTGVNNDEQFF. The CDR3 DNA sequence: TGTGCCAGCAGCCTTGGGACAGGGGTTAATAATGATGAGCAGTTCTTC.

The chain couples TRBV3-1 (or the pseudogene TRBV3-2) to TRBJ1-2; D is ambiguous. The CDR3 is made up of 14 amino acids. Between the trimmed V and J ends, which lost 0 bases and 7 bases, there was a span of 12 bases. Per germline, CDR1 LGHDT and CDR2 YNNKEL (reference sequence). The chain's CDR3 is CASSQDVRGGGYTF. Written as DNA, the CDR3 is TGTGCCAGCAGCCAAGATGTTAGAGGTGGTGGCTACACCTTC.

The chain carries TRBV19 and TRBJ1-1; the match to TRBD1 covers 12 bases. Trimming cost V 6 bases and J 1 base; bases outside gene matches: 6. Looked up from germline, CDR1 is LNHDA and CDR2 is SQIVND (reference sequence). CDR3 length: 16 residues. CDR3 sequence (DNA): TGTGCCAGTAGCTCCGGGACAGGGGGCGAGAACACTGAAGCTTTCTTT. Protein: CASSSGTGGENTEAFF. Complete variable domain (other parts from reference TRBV19 and TRBJ1-1): DGGITQSPKYLFRKEGQNVTLSCEQNLNHDAMYWYRQDPGQGLRLIYYSQIVNDFQKGDIAEGYSVSREKKESFPLTVTSAQKNPTAFYLCASSSGTGGENTEAFFGQGTRLTVV.

This rearrangement joins TRBV11-2 to TRBJ2-5; TRBD2 aligns across 15 bases. The CDR3 is 16 amino acids. The junction had 6 bases not matched to a gene; V was cut back by 5 bases and J by 5 bases. Germline V gene data show CDR1 as SGHAT and CDR2 as FQNNGV. CDR3 sequence (DNA): TGTGCCAGCAGCCCGGGACTAGCGGGGGGCAGGGAGACCCAGTACTTC. Amino acids: CASSPGLAGGRETQYF.

The chain joins TRBV25-1 to TRBJ1-6; no firm D call. V lost 2 bases, J lost 9 bases, and 11 bases lay in between. Germline V lookup: CDR1 MGHDK, CDR2 SYGVNS. The CDR3 has 14 amino acids. The CDR3 DNA follows: TGTGCCAGCAGTGAAATTTTGTCCTCTTCACCCCTCCACTTT. This sequence encodes CASSEILSSSPLHF.

The chain carries TRBV5-1 and TRBJ1-1; 9 positions match TRBD1. This CDR3 contains 15 residues. Germline V CDR1 and CDR2: SGHRS, YFSETQ. The V and J ends lost 4 bases and 2 bases, in that order; junction bases with no gene match: 6. The CDR3 protein is CASSEGQGRNTEAFF. Written as DNA, the CDR3 is TGCGCCAGCAGCGAGGGACAGGGCCGAAACACTGAAGCTTTCTTT.

The chain recombines TRBV29-1 with TRBJ2-7, with TRBD1 matching 7 bases. This CDR3 comprises 14 residues. Germline CDR1 is SQVTM and CDR2 is ANQGSEA. The V and J ends lost 1 base and 2 bases, in that order; junction bases with no gene match: 5. The chain's CDR3 is CSVEAPGQAYEQYF. CDR3 sequence (DNA): TGCAGCGTTGAAGCCCCAGGACAGGCCTACGAGCAGTACTTC.

The chain couples TRBV7-2 to TRBJ2-7, with 10 bases that match TRBD2. The junction had 8 bases not matched to a gene; V was cut back by 5 bases and J by 4 bases. The CDR3 is 15 residues long. The V gene's germline CDR1 is SGHTA and CDR2 FQGNSA. The CDR3 nucleotides read TGTGCCAGCAGCCCCGGAAGCGGGGGGGTATACGAGCAGTACTTC. Its protein is CASSPGSGGVYEQYF.

V usage is TRBV27 and J usage is TRBJ1-1; D is undetermined. Trimming cost V 6 bases and J 0 bases, with 14 bases left between them. From germline, CDR1 is MNHEY and CDR2 SMNVEV (reference sequence). The CDR3 spans 15 residues. CDR3 protein: CASSSQPGMNTEAFF. The CDR3 coding sequence is TGTGCCAGCAGCTCGCAACCGGGTATGAACACTGAAGCTTTCTTT.